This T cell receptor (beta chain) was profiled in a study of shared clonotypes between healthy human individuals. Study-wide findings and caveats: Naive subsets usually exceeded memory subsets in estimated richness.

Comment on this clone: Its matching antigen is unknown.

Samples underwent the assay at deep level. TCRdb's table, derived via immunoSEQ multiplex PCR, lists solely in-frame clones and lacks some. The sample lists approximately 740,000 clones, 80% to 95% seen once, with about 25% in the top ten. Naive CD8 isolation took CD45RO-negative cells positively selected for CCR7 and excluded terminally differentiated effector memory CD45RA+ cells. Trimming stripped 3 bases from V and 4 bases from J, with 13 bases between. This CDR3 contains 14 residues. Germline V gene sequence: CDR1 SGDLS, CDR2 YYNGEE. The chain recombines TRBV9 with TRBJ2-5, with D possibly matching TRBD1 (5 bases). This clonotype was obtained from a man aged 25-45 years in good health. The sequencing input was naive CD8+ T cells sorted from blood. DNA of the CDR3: TGTGCCAGCAGCGCCCAGGGCGTCGGAGAGACCCAGTACTTC. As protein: CASSAQGVGETQYF.